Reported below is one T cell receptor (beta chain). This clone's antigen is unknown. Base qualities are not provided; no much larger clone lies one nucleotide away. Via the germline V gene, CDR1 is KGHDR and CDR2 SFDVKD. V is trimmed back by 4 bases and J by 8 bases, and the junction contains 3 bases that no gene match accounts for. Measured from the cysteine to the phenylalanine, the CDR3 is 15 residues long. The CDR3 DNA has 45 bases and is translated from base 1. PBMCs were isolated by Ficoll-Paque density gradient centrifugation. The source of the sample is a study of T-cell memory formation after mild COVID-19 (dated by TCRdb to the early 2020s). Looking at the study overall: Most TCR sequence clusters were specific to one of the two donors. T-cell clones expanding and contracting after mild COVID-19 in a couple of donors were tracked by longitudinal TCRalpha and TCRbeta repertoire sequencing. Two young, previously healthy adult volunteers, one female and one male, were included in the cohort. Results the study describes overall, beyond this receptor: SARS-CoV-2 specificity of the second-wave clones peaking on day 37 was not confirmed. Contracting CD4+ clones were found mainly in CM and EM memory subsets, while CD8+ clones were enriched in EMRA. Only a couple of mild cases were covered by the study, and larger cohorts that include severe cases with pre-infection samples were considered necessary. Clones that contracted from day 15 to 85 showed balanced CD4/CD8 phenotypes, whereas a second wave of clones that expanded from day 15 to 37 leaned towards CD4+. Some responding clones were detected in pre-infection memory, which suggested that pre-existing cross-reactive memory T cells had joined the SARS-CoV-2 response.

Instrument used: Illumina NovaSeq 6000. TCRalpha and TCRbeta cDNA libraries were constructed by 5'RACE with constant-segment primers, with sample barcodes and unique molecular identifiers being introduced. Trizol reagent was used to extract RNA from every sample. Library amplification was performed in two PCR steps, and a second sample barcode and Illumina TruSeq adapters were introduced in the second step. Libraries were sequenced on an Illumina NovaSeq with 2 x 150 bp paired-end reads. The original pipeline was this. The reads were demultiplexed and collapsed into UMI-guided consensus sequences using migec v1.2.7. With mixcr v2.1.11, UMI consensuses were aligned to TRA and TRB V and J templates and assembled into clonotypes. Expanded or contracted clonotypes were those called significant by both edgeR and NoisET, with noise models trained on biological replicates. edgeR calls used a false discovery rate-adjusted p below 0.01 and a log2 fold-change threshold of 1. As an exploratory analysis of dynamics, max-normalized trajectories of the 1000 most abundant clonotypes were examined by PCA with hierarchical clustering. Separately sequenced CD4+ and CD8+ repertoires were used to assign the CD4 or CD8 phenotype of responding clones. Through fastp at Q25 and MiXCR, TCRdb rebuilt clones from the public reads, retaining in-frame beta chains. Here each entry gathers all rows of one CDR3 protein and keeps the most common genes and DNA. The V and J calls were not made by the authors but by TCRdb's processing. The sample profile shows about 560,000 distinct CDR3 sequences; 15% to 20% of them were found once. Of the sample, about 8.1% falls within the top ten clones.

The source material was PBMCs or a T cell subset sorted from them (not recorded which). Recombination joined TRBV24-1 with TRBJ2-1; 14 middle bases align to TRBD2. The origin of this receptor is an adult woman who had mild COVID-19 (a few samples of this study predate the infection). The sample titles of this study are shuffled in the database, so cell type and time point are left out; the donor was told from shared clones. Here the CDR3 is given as CATSETSGRAHEQFF. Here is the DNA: TGTGCCACCAGTGAGACTAGCGGGAGGGCCCATGAGCAGTTCTTC.